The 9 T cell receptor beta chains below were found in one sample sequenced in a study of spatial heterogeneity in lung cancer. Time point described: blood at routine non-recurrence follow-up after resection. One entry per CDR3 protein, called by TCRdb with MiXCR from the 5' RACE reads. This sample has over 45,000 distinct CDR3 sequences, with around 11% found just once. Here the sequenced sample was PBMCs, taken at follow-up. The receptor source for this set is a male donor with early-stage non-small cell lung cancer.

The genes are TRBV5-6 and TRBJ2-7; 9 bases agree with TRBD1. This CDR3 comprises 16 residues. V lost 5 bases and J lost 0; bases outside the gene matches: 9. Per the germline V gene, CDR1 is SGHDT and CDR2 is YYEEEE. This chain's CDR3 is CASSLGTGPSSYEQYF. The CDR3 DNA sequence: TGTGCCAGCAGTCTCGGGACAGGGCCTTCCTCCTACGAGCAGTACTTC.

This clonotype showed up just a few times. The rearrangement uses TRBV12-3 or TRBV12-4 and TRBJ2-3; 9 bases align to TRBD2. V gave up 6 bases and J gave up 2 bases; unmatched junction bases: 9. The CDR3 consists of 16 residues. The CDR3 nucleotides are TGTGCCAGCAGCCCAGGGTCTAGCGGGGCCACAGATACGCAGTATTTT. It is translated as CASSPGSSGATDTQYF.

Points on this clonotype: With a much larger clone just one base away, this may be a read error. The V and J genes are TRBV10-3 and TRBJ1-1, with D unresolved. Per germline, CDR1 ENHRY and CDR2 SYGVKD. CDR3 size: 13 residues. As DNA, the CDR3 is TGTACCATCCACGAGAGGGTAGATGCTGAAGCTTTCTTT. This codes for CTIHERVDAEAFF.

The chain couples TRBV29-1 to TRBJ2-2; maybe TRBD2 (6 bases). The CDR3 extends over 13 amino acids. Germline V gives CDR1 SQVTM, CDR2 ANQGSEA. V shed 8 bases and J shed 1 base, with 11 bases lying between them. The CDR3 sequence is CSTLEGNTGELFF. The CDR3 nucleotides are TGCAGCACCTTGGAGGGGAACACCGGGGAGCTGTTTTTT.

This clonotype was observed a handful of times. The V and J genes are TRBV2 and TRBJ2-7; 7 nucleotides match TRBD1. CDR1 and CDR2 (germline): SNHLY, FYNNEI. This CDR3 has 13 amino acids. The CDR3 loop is CGNRRQGAYEQYF. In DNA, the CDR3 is TGTGGCAACCGGAGGCAGGGGGCCTACGAGCAGTACTTC.

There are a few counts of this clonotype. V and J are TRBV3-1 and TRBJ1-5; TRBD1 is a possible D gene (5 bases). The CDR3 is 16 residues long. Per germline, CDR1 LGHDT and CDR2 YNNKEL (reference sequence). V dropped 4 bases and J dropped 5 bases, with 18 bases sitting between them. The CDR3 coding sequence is TGTGCCAGCAGCCTTACAGGAGGAGTTGGGGATCAGCCCCAGCATTTT. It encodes CASSLTGGVGDQPQHF.

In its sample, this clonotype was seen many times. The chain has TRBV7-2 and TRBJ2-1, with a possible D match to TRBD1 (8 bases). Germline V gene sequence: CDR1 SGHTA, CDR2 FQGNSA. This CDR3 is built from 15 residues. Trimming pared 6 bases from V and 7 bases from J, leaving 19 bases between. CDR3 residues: CASSPDRGLRNEQFF. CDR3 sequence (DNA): TGTGCCAGCAGTCCAGACAGGGGACTACGGAATGAGCAGTTCTTC.

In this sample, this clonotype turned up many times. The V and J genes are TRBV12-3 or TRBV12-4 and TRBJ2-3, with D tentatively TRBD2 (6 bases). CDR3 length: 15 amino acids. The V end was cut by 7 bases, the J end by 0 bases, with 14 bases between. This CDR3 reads CASTWDSGSTDTQYF. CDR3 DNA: TGTGCCAGCACCTGGGATAGCGGTAGCACAGATACGCAGTATTTT.

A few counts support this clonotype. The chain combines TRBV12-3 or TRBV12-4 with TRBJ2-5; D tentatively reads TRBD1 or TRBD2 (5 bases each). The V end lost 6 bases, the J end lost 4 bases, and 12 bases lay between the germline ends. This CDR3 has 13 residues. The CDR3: CASRFSGRETQYF. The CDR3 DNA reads TGTGCCAGCAGATTTTCAGGGAGAGAGACCCAGTACTTC.